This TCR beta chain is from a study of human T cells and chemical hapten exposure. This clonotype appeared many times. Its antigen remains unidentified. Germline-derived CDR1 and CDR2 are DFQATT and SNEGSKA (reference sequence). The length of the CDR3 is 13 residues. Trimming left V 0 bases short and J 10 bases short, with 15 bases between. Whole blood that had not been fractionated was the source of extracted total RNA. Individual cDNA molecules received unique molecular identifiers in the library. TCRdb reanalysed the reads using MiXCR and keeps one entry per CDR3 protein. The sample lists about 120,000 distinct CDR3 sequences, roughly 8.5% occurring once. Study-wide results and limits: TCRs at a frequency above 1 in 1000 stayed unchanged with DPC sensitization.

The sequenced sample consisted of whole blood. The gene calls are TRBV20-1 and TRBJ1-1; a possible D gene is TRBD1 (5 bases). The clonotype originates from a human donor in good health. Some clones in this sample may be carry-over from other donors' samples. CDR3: CSARDWGRRAAFF. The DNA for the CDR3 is TGCAGTGCTAGAGATTGGGGCAGAAGGGCAGCTTTCTTT.